What follows are 29 T cell receptor beta chains derived from one specimen sequenced in a study of vaccination and CD4 T cells after COVID-19. These TCRs' antigens remain unknown. The treatment: roughly 10-day PBMC culture with coronavirus spike peptide pools or control peptides (ViraFEST assay). CD4+ T cells of the unexposed donor were collected before the COVID-19 pandemic (2011-2018). An Oncomine TCR Beta short-read assay was used to sequence the DNA from cultured CD4+ T cells. MiXCR, run by TCRdb on the PCR reads, gives a single entry per CDR3 protein. This sample yields several thousand distinct CDR3 sequences, of which roughly 29% are seen a single time; 25% to 40% belongs to the top ten. Sequenced material: CD4+ T cells from blood, cultured in vitro. These receptors all stem from a human donor in good health.

The J gene is TRBJ2-7, the V gene TRBV11-2; D tentatively fits TRBD1 or TRBD2 (5 bases each). The germline CDR1 and CDR2 sequences are SGHAT and FQNNGV. V lost 1 base and J 7 bases, leaving 14 bases between the germline ends. The CDR3 is 14 amino acids. CDR3 nucleotides: TGTGCCAGCAGCTTAGTGAAGGGGACCTGGGAGCAGTACTTC. It specifies CASSLVKGTWEQYF. The full variable domain, with the rest looked up from reference TRBV11-2 and TRBJ2-7, is EAGVAQSPRYKIIEKRQSVAFWCNPISGHATLYWYQQILGQGPKLLIQFQNNGVVDDSQLPKDRFSAERLKGVDSTLKIQPAKLEDSAVYLCASSLVKGTWEQYFGPGTRLTVT.

The table lists this clonotype with a count of one. The chain employs TRBV7-3 and TRBJ2-3; 7 bases line up with TRBD1. Germline CDR1 SGHTA, CDR2 FQGTGA. The CDR3 contains 16 residues. V trimming: 1 base; J trimming: 0 bases; junction bases outside the gene matches: 4. CDR3 region: CASSLKGGSSTDTQYF. As DNA, the CDR3 is TGTGCCAGCAGCTTAAAAGGGGGCTCTAGCACAGATACGCAGTATTTT. The full variable domain, its missing parts supplied by reference TRBV7-3 and TRBJ2-3, is GAGVSQTPSNKVTEKGKYVELRCDPISGHTALYWYRQSLGQGPEFLIYFQGTGAADDSGLPNDRFFAVRPEGSVSTLKIQRTERGDSAVYLCASSLKGGSSTDTQYFGPGTRLTVL.

This sequence joins TRBV20-1 and TRBJ1-2; D is unresolved. Trimming removed 0 bases from V and 8 bases from J, with 7 bases in between. CDR3 length: 11 residues. The V gene's germline CDR1 is DFQATT and CDR2 SNEGSKA (reference sequence). CDR3 in amino acids: CSARDPMGYTF. CDR3 bases: TGCAGTGCTAGAGATCCGATGGGCTACACCTTC.

J is TRBJ1-6 and V is TRBV5-1; D unresolved. CDR3 length: 14 residues. V was pared by 1 base and J by 7 bases, with 9 bases between. Germline lookup yields CDR1 SGHRS and CDR2 YFSETQ. The CDR3 loop reads CASSLTGMNSPLHF. The CDR3 DNA reads as TGCGCCAGCAGCTTGACTGGTATGAATTCACCCCTCCACTTT.

V and J are TRBV2 and TRBJ1-5, with a weak D call TRBD1 (6 bases). This CDR3 comprises 14 residues. V lost 8 bases and J 4 bases, leaving 15 bases between the germline ends. Germline-derived CDR1 and CDR2 are SNHLY and FYNNEI. The CDR3 DNA follows: TGTGCCAGCCAAACGGGCAGGGGTAATCAGCCCCAGCATTTT. Encoded protein: CASQTGRGNQPQHF.

The chain is built from TRBV20-1 and TRBJ1-2, with D tentatively TRBD1 (6 bases). Germline CDR1 and CDR2: DFQATT and SNEGSKA (reference sequence). This CDR3 has 12 residues. Deletions cut 6 bases from V and 4 bases from J, with 12 bases between. The CDR3 loop is CSANQGFYGYTF. The DNA of the CDR3 is TGCAGTGCGAATCAGGGGTTCTATGGCTACACCTTC.

This clonotype was detected a few times. The rearrangement joins TRBV27 to TRBJ1-5; D is unresolved. Germline CDR1 MNHEY, CDR2 SMNVEV (reference sequence). There are 16 residues in the CDR3. V was shortened by 0 bases and J by 1 base, with 10 bases between the two germline ends. CDR3 in DNA: TGTGCCAGCAGTTTATCAGGAGGCTGGAGCAATCAGCCCCAGCATTTT. Protein: CASSLSGGWSNQPQHF.

The chain joins TRBV7-6 to TRBJ1-5; 8 bases fit TRBD1. Germline CDR1 reads SGHVS; CDR2 reads FNYEAQ. The CDR3 is made up of 15 amino acids. The J segment lost 7 bases and the V segment lost 1 base, leaving 6 bases of the junction unmatched. As DNA, the CDR3 is TGTGCCAGCAGCTTAGGAGGACAGGGAAGACAGCCCCAGCATTTT. Protein sequence: CASSLGGQGRQPQHF.

This clonotype was found a few times. The rearrangement joins TRBV27 to TRBJ1-6, with 8 bases identical to TRBD1. The CDR3 loop spans 16 amino acids. V was pared by 6 bases and J by 8 bases, with 12 bases of the junction left unmatched. Germline loops: CDR1 MNHEY, CDR2 SMNVEV (reference sequence). The DNA of the CDR3 is TGTGCCAGCAGACGTGGGACAGGCCTATCGGATTCACCCCTCCACTTT. This sequence encodes CASRRGTGLSDSPLHF.

The table lists this clonotype with a few counts. This chain connects TRBV19 to TRBJ1-2; D is unresolved. Trimming stripped 6 bases from V and 3 bases from J, with 11 bases between. CDR1 LNHDA and CDR2 SQIVND come from the germline V gene (reference sequence). The length of the CDR3 is 13 residues. The CDR3 DNA is TGTGCCAGTAGCCCTCGCCGCGACTATGGCTACACCTTC. Its protein product is CASSPRRDYGYTF.

This clonotype was observed a handful of times. V usage is TRBV6-5 and J usage is TRBJ1-5; 11 bases agree with TRBD1. The ends lost 4 bases at V and 1 base at J; junction bases unmatched: 6. The CDR3 is 17 amino acids. Germline V gene data show CDR1 as MNHEY and CDR2 as SVGAGI. CDR3 region: CASSFPRDRGSNQPQHF. The CDR3 DNA reads as TGTGCCAGCAGTTTTCCCCGGGACAGGGGGAGCAATCAGCCCCAGCATTTT.

V is TRBV5-1 and J is TRBJ1-1; the D gene is possibly TRBD1 (5 bases). The CDR3 spans 14 residues. The V end was cut by 0 bases, the J end by 1 base, with 7 bases between. CDR1 is SGHRS, CDR2 YFSETQ, per germline. CDR3 loop: CASSLEGTNTEAFF. The CDR3 nucleotides read TGCGCCAGCAGCTTGGAGGGGACGAACACTGAAGCTTTCTTT.

This clonotype has just a few counts. The genes are TRBV6-2 or TRBV6-3 and TRBJ2-7; D ambiguous. V lost 6 bases to trimming and J lost 3 bases, with 18 bases between them. Germline V gives CDR1 MNHEY, CDR2 SVGEGT. The CDR3 contains 15 residues. DNA of the CDR3: TGTGCCAGCAGCGTGGACGCCCGTTGGAACTACGAGCAGTACTTC. Its protein is CASSVDARWNYEQYF.

The CDR3 sequence is CASSLLAGGRNTQYF. CDR3 nucleotide sequence: TGTGCCAGCAGCTTACTGGCGGGGGGGAGAAATACGCAGTATTTT. This chain uses TRBV7-3 with TRBJ2-3, with TRBD2 identical over 9 bases. The germline V gene encodes CDR1 SGHTA and CDR2 FQGTGA. This CDR3 has 15 residues. After removal of 2 bases from V and 7 bases from J, the junction contained 7 bases not matched to a gene. Looking up the rest from reference TRBV7-3 and TRBJ2-3 gives the full variable domain: GAGVSQTPSNKVTEKGKYVELRCDPISGHTALYWYRQSLGQGPEFLIYFQGTGAADDSGLPNDRFFAVRPEGSVSTLKIQRTERGDSAVYLCASSLLAGGRNTQYFGPGTRLTVL.

This rearrangement joins TRBV12-3 or TRBV12-4 to TRBJ1-1, with D possibly being TRBD1 (5 bases). This CDR3 spans 13 amino acids. Trimming left V 4 bases short and J 1 base short, with 7 bases between. The CDR3 region has the DNA TGTGCCAGCAGTTACAGGCCGAACACTGAAGCTTTCTTT. This codes for CASSYRPNTEAFF.

The rearrangement uses TRBV12-3 or TRBV12-4 and TRBJ2-5; 8 bases map to TRBD2. The ends lost 0 bases at V and 10 bases at J; junction bases unmatched: 10. This CDR3 region has 15 residues. The CDR3 DNA reads TGTGCCAGCAGTTTAGCCGCGCTCGGGGGGGGCGACCAGTACTTC. It encodes CASSLAALGGGDQYF.

This rearrangement joins TRBV11-2 to TRBJ2-7; D is possibly TRBD1 (6 bases). Germline V gene lookup returns CDR1 SGHAT and CDR2 FQNNGV. CDR3 size: 14 residues. Deletions cut 5 bases from V and 5 bases from J, with 16 bases between. CDR3 in DNA: TGTGCCAGCAGCCTATCTGGACAGCTCGACGAGCAGTACTTC. Translated, it gives CASSLSGQLDEQYF.

The genes are TRBV7-9 and TRBJ2-5, with 9 positions matching TRBD2. This CDR3 region has 15 residues. Germline CDR1 SEHNR, CDR2 FQNEAQ (reference sequence). V lost 1 base, J lost 2 bases, and 2 bases stayed unmatched. CDR3 nucleotide sequence: TGTGCCAGCAGCTTAGGACTAGCGGAACAAGAGACCCAGTACTTC. Protein product: CASSLGLAEQETQYF.

The chain employs TRBV6-1 and TRBJ2-7; 7 bases match TRBD1. V trimming: 8 bases; J trimming: 2 bases; junction bases outside the gene matches: 15. The germline V gene encodes CDR1 MNHNS and CDR2 SASEGT. The CDR3 is made up of 16 amino acids. The CDR3 loop reads CASRPGLTGTPYEQYF. The CDR3 DNA reads as TGTGCCAGCCGACCAGGGCTGACAGGGACACCCTACGAGCAGTACTTC.

About this clonotype itself: The junction does not match germline at one end; this may be a read error. This sequence joins TRBV6-1 and TRBJ1-5; tentative D call: TRBD1 (5 bases). The germline gives CDR1 MNHNS, CDR2 SASEGT. The CDR3 sequence is 14 residues long. This CDR3 reads CVSSPPGKNQPQHF. The CDR3 DNA reads as TGTGTCAGCAGCCCCCCAGGGAAAAATCAGCCCCAGCATTTT.

DNA of the CDR3: TGTGCCAGCAGTTGGGGGGTTAGCTCCTATAATTCACCCCTCCACTTT. It translates to CASSWGVSSYNSPLHF. The V and J genes are TRBV7-9 and TRBJ1-6; D is possibly TRBD1 (5 bases). The CDR3 covers 16 residues. Germline assignment: CDR1 SEHNR and CDR2 FQNEAQ (reference sequence). V dropped 6 bases and J dropped 0 bases, with 12 bases sitting between them. Together with reference TRBV7-9 and TRBJ1-6, the CDR3 gives the full variable domain: DTGVSQNPRHKITKRGQNVTFRCDPISEHNRLYWYRQTLGQGPEFLTYFQNEAQLEKSRLLSDRFSAERPKGSFSTLEIQRTEQGDSAMYLCASSWGVSSYNSPLHFGNGTRLTVT.

This chain uses TRBV27 with TRBJ1-1; D may be TRBD1 (5 bases). With 6 bases removed from V and 4 bases from J, the gap between germline ends came to 9 bases. CDR3 size: 12 residues. Germline V gene lookup returns CDR1 MNHEY and CDR2 SMNVEV (reference sequence). The CDR3 sequence: CASRGRGTEAFF. CDR3 sequence (DNA): TGTGCCAGCAGGGGAAGGGGCACTGAAGCTTTCTTT.

This clonotype was seen a handful of times. The rearrangement uses TRBV5-8 and TRBJ1-1, with D unclear. Per germline, CDR1 SGHTS and CDR2 YDEGEE. This CDR3 is 15 amino acids long. Trimming took 0 bases from V and 1 from J, leaving 10 bases between them. The CDR3 bases are TGTGCCAGCAGCTTGGCCGGGTCACAGAACACTGAAGCTTTCTTT. It yields the protein CASSLAGSQNTEAFF.

The chain joins TRBV19 to TRBJ1-1; D is unresolved. This CDR3 is built from 11 residues. V was pared by 1 base and J by 7 bases, with 4 bases between. The germline gives CDR1 LNHDA, CDR2 SQIVND (reference sequence). CDR3 residues: CASSIGSEAFF. The CDR3 DNA reads TGTGCCAGTAGTATAGGGAGTGAAGCTTTCTTT.

This clonotype has a handful of counts. This rearrangement joins TRBV20-1 to TRBJ1-1; the D gene is possibly TRBD1 (6 bases). The CDR3 sequence is 13 residues long. Trimming shortened V by 5 bases and J by 7 bases, and 17 bases separated the two germline ends. Germline values: CDR1 DFQATT, CDR2 SNEGSKA (reference sequence). The CDR3 coding sequence is TGCAGTGCTGTGAACAGGGAGATGTATGAAGCTTTCTTT. Protein product: CSAVNREMYEAFF.

V usage is TRBV5-5 and J usage is TRBJ2-7, with a tentative D call TRBD2 (6 bases). Trimming left V 4 bases short and J 2 bases short, with 13 bases between. This CDR3 has 14 residues. The germline CDR1 and CDR2 sequences are SGHKS and YYEKEE (reference sequence). Here the CDR3 DNA reads TGTGCCAGCAGCCTGGAGGGACCTACCTACGAGCAGTACTTC. Translation gives CASSLEGPTYEQYF.

This clonotype turned up a few times. The chain employs TRBV20-1 and TRBJ2-5, with a possible D match to TRBD2 (6 bases). This CDR3 contains 12 residues. Germline V gene sequence: CDR1 DFQATT, CDR2 SNEGSKA (reference sequence). V shed 4 bases and J shed 5 bases, with 11 bases lying between them. CDR3 bases: TGCAGTGCTAAGACTAGTCTCGAGACCCAGTACTTC. Protein product: CSAKTSLETQYF.

A few counts support this clonotype. The rearrangement joins TRBV19 to TRBJ2-7; TRBD1 aligns across 9 bases. The V gene end was trimmed by 6 bases and the J gene end by 13 bases; junction bases not matched to a gene: 16. From germline, CDR1 is LNHDA and CDR2 SQIVND (reference sequence). The CDR3 consists of 14 residues. The CDR3 reads CASRQRTGDEYLYF. In DNA form, the CDR3 reads TGTGCCAGTAGGCAGCGGACAGGGGACGAATACTTATACTTC.

In this sample, this clonotype turned up a few times. CDR3 sequence (DNA): TGTGCCAGTAGCCTGGACAGGGACTCTGGAAACACCATATATTTT. Translation gives CASSLDRDSGNTIYF. The chain employs TRBV19 and TRBJ1-3; 8 nucleotides match TRBD1. Trimming at V came to 6 bases and at J to 0 bases, leaving 4 bases not matched to a gene. The CDR3 extends over 15 amino acids. The germline V gene encodes CDR1 LNHDA and CDR2 SQIVND (reference sequence).